This T cell receptor (beta chain) was recorded in a study of blood T cell repertoires in COVID-19. This CDR3 region has 11 residues. Germline V gene lookup returns CDR1 SGHTA and CDR2 FQGNSA. V gave up 3 bases and J gave up 5 bases, with 5 bases separating them. Sequenced by immunoSEQ multiplex PCR; TCRdb stores in-frame clones only, minus some. The table has some 64,000 clones, approximately 79% seen once; the top ten hold over 15%. What was sequenced was peripheral blood. This chain links TRBV7-2 with TRBJ2-7; the D is unclear. The source of this sequence is a man in his 60s with acute or convalescent COVID-19. DNA for the CDR3: TGTGCCAGCAGCTTTAGCCACGAGCAGTACTTC. It encodes CASSFSHEQYF.